Listed below are T cell receptor beta chains from one sample, sequenced in a study of blood T cell repertoires in COVID-19. The assay was immunoSEQ multiplex PCR, and TCRdb's table has in-frame clones only and misses some. The table shows roughly 260,000 clones, with approximately 86% occurring only once. Sequencing was done on a sample of PBMCs or T cells enriched from blood (not recorded which). The receptors originated from a young woman who had recovered from COVID-19. Both conserved end residues are part of each CDR3. A D gene is named only where the DNA matches it firmly. Rows give clone size only sometimes, using once, few, many, or a class for an expanded clone.

j_call: TRBJ2-2; v_call: TRBV11-2; d_call: TRBD2; clone_size: -; cdr3_nt: TGTGCCAGCAGCCAAAAGGGACTAGCGGGGGTCGCGAACACCGGGGAGCTGTTTTTT; cdr3_aa: CASSQKGLAGVANTGELFF
j_call: TRBJ1-1; v_call: TRBV13; d_call: TRBD1; clone_size: -; cdr3_nt: TGTGCCAGCAGCTACGGACAGGAACGGAACACTGAAGCTTTCTTT; cdr3_aa: CASSYGQERNTEAFF
j_call: TRBJ2-3; v_call: TRBV5-1; d_call: TRBD2; clone_size: -; cdr3_nt: TGCGCCAGCAGCCCGCGACTAGCGGGGAACACAGATACGCAGTATTTT; cdr3_aa: CASSPRLAGNTDTQYF
j_call: TRBJ1-5; v_call: TRBV27; d_call: TRBD1; clone_size: -; cdr3_nt: TGTGCCAGCAGCGACAGGGGTCTGCAGCCCCAGCATTTT; cdr3_aa: CASSDRGLQPQHF
j_call: TRBJ2-7; v_call: TRBV5-1; d_call: TRBD1; clone_size: -; cdr3_nt: TGCGCCAGCAGCTTTCCGGGACAGGGGCCAGACTACGAGCAGTACTTC; cdr3_aa: CASSFPGQGPDYEQYF
j_call: TRBJ2-7; v_call: TRBV10-3; d_call: TRBD2; clone_size: -; cdr3_nt: TGTGCCATCAGTGAGGCCGATGGACTAGCGGGATACTACGAGCAGTACTTC; cdr3_aa: CAISEADGLAGYYEQYF
j_call: TRBJ2-3; v_call: TRBV7-2; d_call: TRBD2; clone_size: -; cdr3_nt: TGTGCCAGCAGCCCTGTTAGCGGGCGGGGCACAGATACGCAGTATTTT; cdr3_aa: CASSPVSGRGTDTQYF
j_call: TRBJ2-7; v_call: TRBV3-1/TRBV3-2; d_call: -; clone_size: -; cdr3_nt: TGTGCCAGCAGCCAACTGAGCCGGGAGCAGTACTTC; cdr3_aa: CASSQLSREQYF
j_call: TRBJ1-5; v_call: TRBV7-8; d_call: TRBD1; clone_size: -; cdr3_nt: TGTGCCAGCAGCTTAGCATGGACAGGGATCCAGCCCCAGCATTTT; cdr3_aa: CASSLAWTGIQPQHF
j_call: TRBJ1-5; v_call: TRBV30; d_call: TRBD1; clone_size: -; cdr3_nt: TGTGCCTGGGGCCGGGACAGGAATCAGCCCCAGCATTTT; cdr3_aa: CAWGRDRNQPQHF
j_call: TRBJ1-1; v_call: TRBV20-1; d_call: -; clone_size: -; cdr3_nt: TGCAGTGCTAGTCTATTTGGTGGCACTGAAGCTTTCTTT; cdr3_aa: CSASLFGGTEAFF
j_call: TRBJ1-2; v_call: TRBV30; d_call: TRBD1; clone_size: -; cdr3_nt: TGTGCCTGGAGCCCGGGACAGGGGTGGTATCGCTACACCTTC; cdr3_aa: CAWSPGQGWYRYTF
j_call: TRBJ2-1; v_call: TRBV15; d_call: -; clone_size: once; cdr3_nt: TGTGCCACCAGCAGAGATCTGGCAGGCTCCTACAATGAGCAGTTCTTC; cdr3_aa: CATSRDLAGSYNEQFF
j_call: TRBJ1-1; v_call: TRBV5-1; d_call: -; clone_size: -; cdr3_nt: TGCGCCAGCAGCTTGGTGGGAGCTATGAACACTGAAGCTTTCTTT; cdr3_aa: CASSLVGAMNTEAFF
j_call: TRBJ1-1; v_call: TRBV19; d_call: -; clone_size: few; cdr3_nt: TGTGCCAGTAGTATTCCAGGGTTGAACACTGAAGCTTTCTTT; cdr3_aa: CASSIPGLNTEAFF
j_call: TRBJ1-4; v_call: TRBV5-1; d_call: -; clone_size: -; cdr3_nt: TGCGCCAGCAGCTTGTTGGGGGGGAGCCCAACTAATGAAAAACTGTTTTTT; cdr3_aa: CASSLLGGSPTNEKLFF
j_call: TRBJ1-2; v_call: TRBV5-5; d_call: TRBD1; clone_size: -; cdr3_nt: TGTGCCAGCAGGTTTGGGCTAGGACAGGGCAACTATGGCTACACCTTC; cdr3_aa: CASRFGLGQGNYGYTF
j_call: TRBJ1-1; v_call: TRBV28; d_call: -; clone_size: once; cdr3_nt: TGTGCCAGCAGTTTTGGGAGCTTGGCATCCACTGAAGCTTTCTTT; cdr3_aa: CASSFGSLASTEAFF
j_call: TRBJ2-2; v_call: TRBV10-3; d_call: -; clone_size: few; cdr3_nt: TGTGCCATCATGAGGGACACCACCGGGGAGCTGTTTTTT; cdr3_aa: CAIMRDTTGELFF
j_call: TRBJ1-1; v_call: TRBV29-1; d_call: -; clone_size: -; cdr3_nt: TGCAGCGTTGGTCCAGGGTTGAGCACTGAAGCTTTCTTT; cdr3_aa: CSVGPGLSTEAFF
j_call: TRBJ2-7; v_call: TRBV28; d_call: TRBD1; clone_size: once; cdr3_nt: TGTGCCAGCAGCCCCGGGACAGGGTTTGGCTACGAGCAGTACTTC; cdr3_aa: CASSPGTGFGYEQYF
j_call: TRBJ2-5; v_call: TRBV5-4; d_call: TRBD2; clone_size: -; cdr3_nt: TGTGCCAGCAGCTACCGACTAGCGGGAGTTGAGACCCAGTACTTC; cdr3_aa: CASSYRLAGVETQYF
j_call: TRBJ1-2; v_call: TRBV21-1; d_call: -; clone_size: -; cdr3_nt: TGTGCCAGCAGCGAGTTTATAGACAGGGAATATGGCTACACCTTC; cdr3_aa: CASSEFIDREYGYTF
j_call: TRBJ2-3; v_call: TRBV19; d_call: TRBD2; clone_size: -; cdr3_nt: TGTGCCAGTAGTGCCAGCGGGAGAATGGCAGATACGCAGTATTTT; cdr3_aa: CASSASGRMADTQYF
j_call: TRBJ2-4; v_call: TRBV11-2; d_call: -; clone_size: -; cdr3_nt: TGTGCCAGCAGCTTAATTAGCGGCCTAGCCAAAAACATTCAGTACTTC; cdr3_aa: CASSLISGLAKNIQYF
j_call: TRBJ1-4; v_call: TRBV5-5; d_call: -; clone_size: -; cdr3_nt: TGTGCCAGCAGCCGGGAGGCGGGGTATGAAAAACTGTTTTTT; cdr3_aa: CASSREAGYEKLFF
j_call: TRBJ1-3; v_call: TRBV5-1; d_call: -; clone_size: -; cdr3_nt: TGCGCCAGCAGCTTGGCCGAGTCTGTAAACACCATATATTTT; cdr3_aa: CASSLAESVNTIYF
j_call: TRBJ1-4; v_call: TRBV10-1; d_call: -; clone_size: -; cdr3_nt: TGCGCCAGCAGTGAGACCCGGACTAATGAAAAACTGTTTTTT; cdr3_aa: CASSETRTNEKLFF
j_call: TRBJ1-5; v_call: TRBV9; d_call: -; clone_size: -; cdr3_nt: TGTGCCAGCAGCGCGACAGGAAGGAATCAGCCCCAGCATTTT; cdr3_aa: CASSATGRNQPQHF
j_call: TRBJ2-3; v_call: TRBV5-1; d_call: TRBD2; clone_size: -; cdr3_nt: TGCGCCAGCAGCTTGGCGGGGACTAGCGGAAATCTAGGTGCGCAGTATTTT; cdr3_aa: CASSLAGTSGNLGAQYF
j_call: TRBJ1-1; v_call: TRBV5-6; d_call: -; clone_size: -; cdr3_nt: TGTGCCAGCAGCTTCGGGACTACAAGCAGGAGTTTCTTT; cdr3_aa: CASSFGTTSRSFF
j_call: TRBJ2-2; v_call: TRBV5-5; d_call: TRBD2; clone_size: -; cdr3_nt: TGTGCCAGCAGCTTGTTACTAGCGGGAGGTACCGGGGAGCTGTTTTTT; cdr3_aa: CASSLLLAGGTGELFF
j_call: TRBJ1-4; v_call: TRBV7-8; d_call: -; clone_size: -; cdr3_nt: TGTGCCAGCAGCTTATTGCGGGGGCTGGCGACTAATGAAAAACTGTTTTTT; cdr3_aa: CASSLLRGLATNEKLFF
j_call: TRBJ2-7; v_call: TRBV5-1; d_call: -; clone_size: -; cdr3_nt: TGCGCCAGCAGCTTGGCCGGTAGCGGTTTTTCCTACGAGCAGTACTTC; cdr3_aa: CASSLAGSGFSYEQYF
j_call: TRBJ1-3; v_call: TRBV7-9; d_call: -; clone_size: -; cdr3_nt: TGTGCCAGCAGCGAATACCGGGACACTACCTCTGGAAACACCATATATTTT; cdr3_aa: CASSEYRDTTSGNTIYF
j_call: TRBJ1-2; v_call: TRBV28; d_call: -; clone_size: -; cdr3_nt: TGTGCCAGCAGGCCCCGAACAGCTTCAAACTATGGCTACACCTTC; cdr3_aa: CASRPRTASNYGYTF
j_call: TRBJ1-1; v_call: TRBV7-9; d_call: -; clone_size: -; cdr3_nt: TGTGCCAGCATCCAAGGGGGTTACACTGAAGCTTTCTTT; cdr3_aa: CASIQGGYTEAFF
j_call: TRBJ2-5; v_call: TRBV10-3; d_call: TRBD1; clone_size: -; cdr3_nt: TGTGCCATCAGTGTACGGACAGGGGAGACCCAGTACTTC; cdr3_aa: CAISVRTGETQYF
j_call: TRBJ1-1; v_call: TRBV30; d_call: TRBD1; clone_size: many; cdr3_nt: TGTGCCTGGGCCAGACAGGGCGGGACTGAAGCTTTCTTT; cdr3_aa: CAWARQGGTEAFF
j_call: TRBJ2-7; v_call: TRBV27; d_call: TRBD1; clone_size: -; cdr3_nt: TGTGCCAGCGCCCAGGGACAGGGGGATCGCTACGAGCAGTACTTC; cdr3_aa: CASAQGQGDRYEQYF
j_call: TRBJ2-3; v_call: TRBV10-3; d_call: TRBD2; clone_size: -; cdr3_nt: TGTGCCATCAGTGACTCTAGCGGGGGGGCATCAGATACGCAGTATTTT; cdr3_aa: CAISDSSGGASDTQYF
j_call: TRBJ2-7; v_call: TRBV29-1; d_call: TRBD2; clone_size: -; cdr3_nt: TGCAGCATCCTAGCGGACGCCTACGAGCAGTACTTC; cdr3_aa: CSILADAYEQYF
j_call: TRBJ2-3; v_call: TRBV4-2; d_call: TRBD2; clone_size: -; cdr3_nt: TGTGCCAGCAGCCAAGACGTGGGACTAGCGGGATCGGATACGCAGTATTTT; cdr3_aa: CASSQDVGLAGSDTQYF
j_call: TRBJ2-7; v_call: TRBV3-1/TRBV3-2; d_call: TRBD2; clone_size: -; cdr3_nt: TGTGCCAGCAGCCAAGAACGGTCGACAGCGGGGGGCTACGAGCAGTACTTC; cdr3_aa: CASSQERSTAGGYEQYF
j_call: TRBJ2-1; v_call: TRBV6-5; d_call: TRBD2; clone_size: -; cdr3_nt: TGTGCCAGCAGTTTAGCGGGAGGCGGGAACAATGAGCAGTTCTTC; cdr3_aa: CASSLAGGGNNEQFF
j_call: TRBJ2-3; v_call: TRBV29-1; d_call: TRBD2; clone_size: once; cdr3_nt: TGCAGCGTGCTCCGGACTAGCGGGGCCACAGATACGCAGTATTTT; cdr3_aa: CSVLRTSGATDTQYF
j_call: TRBJ1-5; v_call: TRBV28; d_call: TRBD1; clone_size: -; cdr3_nt: TGTGCCAGCAGTTTAATAGGACAGGGCTATCAGCCCCAGCATTTT; cdr3_aa: CASSLIGQGYQPQHF
j_call: TRBJ1-1; v_call: TRBV2; d_call: -; clone_size: -; cdr3_nt: TGTGCCAGCAGTGTCGGGGGGCAAGAAGCTTTCTTT; cdr3_aa: CASSVGGQEAFF
j_call: TRBJ2-1; v_call: TRBV2; d_call: TRBD1; clone_size: few; cdr3_nt: TGTGCCAGCCGGGACAGTGTATCGTTCTCCTACAATGAGCAGTTCTTC; cdr3_aa: CASRDSVSFSYNEQFF
j_call: TRBJ2-2; v_call: TRBV5-6; d_call: -; clone_size: -; cdr3_nt: TGTGCCAGCAGCCAAACGAACACCGGGGAGCTGTTTTTT; cdr3_aa: CASSQTNTGELFF
j_call: TRBJ1-1; v_call: TRBV29-1; d_call: TRBD1; clone_size: -; cdr3_nt: TGCAGCGTCCTGGACAGGGAGTACACTGAAGCTTTCTTT; cdr3_aa: CSVLDREYTEAFF
j_call: TRBJ1-2; v_call: TRBV10-3; d_call: -; clone_size: -; cdr3_nt: TGTGCCATCAGAAACCCGGAGGCTCGCTATGGCTACACCTTC; cdr3_aa: CAIRNPEARYGYTF
j_call: TRBJ1-5; v_call: TRBV10-3; d_call: TRBD1; clone_size: -; cdr3_nt: TGTGCCATCAGTGAAACAGGGGCACCACATAGCAATCAGCCCCAGCATTTT; cdr3_aa: CAISETGAPHSNQPQHF
j_call: TRBJ1-3; v_call: TRBV11-2; d_call: TRBD1; clone_size: -; cdr3_nt: TGTGCCAGCAGCTTAACAGGGGTCTTCGGAAACACCATATATTTT; cdr3_aa: CASSLTGVFGNTIYF
j_call: TRBJ2-7; v_call: TRBV11-2; d_call: TRBD2; clone_size: -; cdr3_nt: TGTGCCAGCAGCTTGATAGCGGGGGCCTACGAGCAGTACTTC; cdr3_aa: CASSLIAGAYEQYF
j_call: TRBJ2-4; v_call: TRBV28; d_call: TRBD2; clone_size: -; cdr3_nt: TGTGCCAGCAAACTAGCGGGAGGGGCTCAAAACATTCAGTACTTC; cdr3_aa: CASKLAGGAQNIQYF
j_call: TRBJ2-7; v_call: TRBV20-1; d_call: TRBD2; clone_size: -; cdr3_nt: TGCAGTGCTAGTATGGCTAGCGGGCCCGAGGCCTCCTACGAGCAGTACTTC; cdr3_aa: CSASMASGPEASYEQYF
j_call: TRBJ2-5; v_call: TRBV5-1; d_call: -; clone_size: -; cdr3_nt: TGCGCCAGCAGTGCTCTTGGAGGGGAGCAAGAGACCCAGTACTTC; cdr3_aa: CASSALGGEQETQYF
j_call: TRBJ1-2; v_call: TRBV7-2; d_call: -; clone_size: -; cdr3_nt: TGTGCCAGCAGCGCGCCCCGAGGCTACTATGGCTACACCTTC; cdr3_aa: CASSAPRGYYGYTF
j_call: TRBJ1-2; v_call: TRBV5-4; d_call: -; clone_size: -; cdr3_nt: TGTGCCAGCAGCTCGGAGCTTACGAGGGGCGGGGGTTATGGCTACACCTTC; cdr3_aa: CASSSELTRGGGYGYTF